This TCR beta chain was documented in a study of T cell responses to AZD1222 COVID-19 vaccine. Overall study findings and caveats: Vaccine-associated CD4 TCRs ranged over spike, dominating at 160-218 and 743-854. In all cases, repertoires were sampled only after the peak T cell response. Donors in the cohort were predominantly white British and more often female, and clonal diversity was possibly underestimated.

This CDR3 is 13 amino acids long. CDR1 and CDR2 (germline): SGHTS, YDEGEE. The V segment lost 6 bases and the J segment 8 bases; nucleotides outside the gene matches: 8. Notes on this clone: Its specificity is not known.

Using immunoSEQ multiplex PCR, the repertoire was profiled, and TCRdb retains in-frame clones only, with some absent. The sample yields about 150,000 clones, about 88% seen once. This sample comprised peripheral blood, obtained on day 0 of AZD1222 vaccination. The chain recombines TRBV5-8 with TRBJ2-1, with TRBD1 matching 7 bases. The sequence derives from an adult in good health. The CDR3: CASTPRQGDEQFF. The CDR3 DNA reads TGTGCCAGCACCCCCCGTCAGGGGGATGAGCAGTTCTTC. The full variable domain, rest sourced from reference TRBV5-8 and TRBJ2-1, is EAGVTQSPTHLIKTRGQQATLRCSPISGHTSVYWYQQALGLGLQFLLWYDEGEERNRGNFPPRFSGRQFPNYSSELNVNALELEDSALYLCASTPRQGDEQFFGPGTRLTVL.